Listed here are 14 T cell receptor beta chains from one sample, sequenced in a study of brain T cells in children with intractable seizures. Time point defined: blood from clinic visit 5 months post-surgery; TSC patient then seizure free. TCRdb keeps only in-frame clones here, not all; method: immunoSEQ multiplex PCR. The data show about 320,000 clones, with 93% seen just once and about 6% held by the top ten. The sample was peripheral blood, taken less than 6 months after surgery. These receptors originate from a boy younger than two with tuberous sclerosis and intractable seizures.

The chain couples TRBV20-1 to TRBJ2-7; TRBD2 agrees at 7 bases. The CDR3 sequence is 11 residues long. In germline, CDR1 is DFQATT, CDR2 SNEGSKA (reference sequence). CDR3 sequence (DNA): TGCATGTGCTGGGGGGGCTACGAGCAGTACTTC. Translation: CMCWGGYEQYF.

The rearrangement links TRBV6-4 to TRBJ2-7; possible D gene TRBD1, 6 bases. CDR1 is MRHNA, CDR2 SNTAGT, per germline. Trimming cost V 7 bases and J 6 bases, with 25 bases left between them. This CDR3 contains 16 residues. The CDR3 protein is CASKRGNRTDLCEQYF. CDR3 in DNA: TGTGCCAGCAAGAGGGGAAATAGGACAGATCTCTGCGAGCAGTACTTC.

The genes are TRBV6-5 and TRBJ2-3; 8 bases are shared with TRBD2. V trimming: 0 bases; J trimming: 4 bases; junction bases outside the gene matches: 0. In germline, CDR1 is MNHEY, CDR2 SVGAGI. The CDR3 has 14 amino acids. The CDR3 DNA follows: TGTGCCAGCAGTTACTCCGGGAGGGCAGATACGCAGTATTTT. As protein: CASSYSGRADTQYF.

The chain uses TRBV5-6 and TRBJ2-7; 9 bases are shared with TRBD1. Trimming cost V 4 bases and J 2 bases; bases outside gene matches: 7. The CDR3 length is 15 residues. Germline assignment: CDR1 SGHDT and CDR2 YYEEEE. This CDR3 reads CASSMWDRETYEQYF. The CDR3 bases are TGTGCCAGCAGCATGTGGGACAGGGAAACCTACGAGCAGTACTTC.

The chain employs TRBV9 and TRBJ1-1, with D possibly matching TRBD1 (6 bases). V shed 0 bases and J shed 0 bases, with 21 bases lying between them. The CDR3 runs to 19 residues. Germline V CDR1 and CDR2: SGDLS, YYNGEE. This CDR3 reads CASSVAPGDSPYLNTEAFF. CDR3 sequence (DNA): TGTGCCAGCAGCGTAGCTCCAGGGGATTCGCCTTACCTGAACACTGAAGCTTTCTTT.

The rearrangement joins TRBV4-1 to TRBJ1-2; D remains unclear. CDR1 and CDR2 (germline): MGHRA, YSYEKL. Trimming took off 1 base at V and 0 bases at J, with 6 bases between the two ends. The CDR3 consists of 14 residues. CDR3 sequence reads: CASSQVVANYGYTF. CDR3 nucleotides: TGCGCCAGCAGCCAAGTGGTGGCTAACTATGGCTACACCTTC.

As to this clone: This same CDR3 is encoded by further DNA sequences in the sample. The rearrangement links TRBV7-6 to TRBJ2-7; perhaps TRBD1 as D (6 bases). The germline CDR1 and CDR2 sequences are SGHVS and FNYEAQ. There are 13 residues in the CDR3. The germline V and J ends were trimmed by 5 bases and 0 bases, with 8 bases remaining between them. CDR3: CASSRDNSYEQYF. In DNA, the CDR3 is TGTGCCAGCAGCCGGGACAACTCCTACGAGCAGTACTTC.

This rearrangement joins TRBV7-9 to TRBJ2-7, with TRBD2 matching over 10 bases. This CDR3 contains 14 residues. The V segment lost 6 bases and the J segment 2 bases; nucleotides outside the gene matches: 4. Per germline, CDR1 SEHNR and CDR2 FQNEAQ (reference sequence). The CDR3 spells CASSNSGRTYEQYF. CDR3 nucleotide sequence: TGTGCCAGCAGTAATAGCGGGAGGACCTACGAGCAGTACTTC. Using reference TRBV7-9 and TRBJ2-7 for the parts outside the CDR3, the full variable domain is DTGVSQNPRHKITKRGQNVTFRCDPISEHNRLYWYRQTLGQGPEFLTYFQNEAQLEKSRLLSDRFSAERPKGSFSTLEIQRTEQGDSAMYLCASSNSGRTYEQYFGPGTRLTVT.

The V call is TRBV6-5, the J call TRBJ2-2, with D maybe TRBD2 (6 bases). The V gene's germline CDR1 is MNHEY and CDR2 SVGAGI. Trimming pared 7 bases from V and 3 bases from J, leaving 12 bases between. This CDR3 has 14 residues. The CDR3 nucleotides are TGTGCCAGCACGGGACTTAGGGACACCGGGGAGCTGTTTTTT. Translated: CASTGLRDTGELFF.

The chain has TRBV5-6 and TRBJ2-7, with 7 bases matching TRBD2. Trimming at V came to 1 base and at J to 5 bases, leaving 15 bases not matched to a gene. Germline V gene data show CDR1 as SGHDT and CDR2 as YYEEEE. The CDR3 runs to 17 residues. CDR3 protein: CASSLRGGTAIFNEQYF. In DNA, the CDR3 is TGTGCCAGCAGCTTGCGGGGAGGGACGGCGATATTCAACGAGCAGTACTTC.

This sequence joins TRBV7-8 and TRBJ2-5; D is undetermined. Germline CDR1 is SGHVS and CDR2 is FQNEAQ. V was pared by 1 base and J by 4 bases, with 7 bases between. CDR3 length: 13 residues. Written as DNA, the CDR3 is TGTGCCAGCAGCTTAGTTCACGGAGAGACCCAGTACTTC. Translated: CASSLVHGETQYF.

This chain uses TRBV6-1 with TRBJ2-7; TRBD1 is a possible D gene (5 bases). Trimming took off 3 bases at V and 2 bases at J, with 8 bases between the two ends. Germline V gene sequence: CDR1 MNHNS, CDR2 SASEGT. The CDR3 sequence is 13 residues long. The CDR3 loop is CASSDPTAYEQYF. CDR3 nucleotides: TGTGCCAGCAGTGATCCGACAGCCTACGAGCAGTACTTC.

The chain uses TRBV6-2 or TRBV6-3 and TRBJ2-1; 14 bases are a match to TRBD2. Germline V gene sequence: CDR1 MNHEY, CDR2 SVGEGT. J gave up 8 bases and V 5 bases, and 8 bases lay outside the gene matches. This CDR3 has 16 amino acids. CDR3 in amino acids: CASSQTSGRALDEQFF. Here the CDR3 DNA reads TGTGCCAGCAGTCAGACTAGCGGGAGGGCCTTAGATGAGCAGTTCTTC.

The rearrangement uses TRBV3-1 (or the pseudogene TRBV3-2) and TRBJ2-7; D unresolved. The germline CDR1 and CDR2 sequences are LGHDT and YNNKEL (reference sequence). This CDR3 has 16 residues. Trimming took off 0 bases at V and 1 base at J, with 13 bases between the two ends. This chain's CDR3 is CASSQDLGVGSYEQYF. CDR3 sequence (DNA): TGTGCCAGCAGCCAAGATCTTGGGGTCGGATCCTACGAGCAGTACTTC.